Sequencing of this T cell receptor (beta chain) was carried out in a study of blood T cell repertoires in COVID-19 (dated by TCRdb to about 2020). A note on the overall study: The collaborator samples originated in the United States, Italy and Spain and spanned the acute and convalescent phases of COVID-19. The prospective study material was composed of cDNA or gDNA derived from T cells, B-cell-depleted T cells, or PBMCs. Subjects who had been exposed to COVID-19, were actively infected with it, or had recovered from it provided the deeply sampled blood TCRbeta repertoires that made up the dataset. The repertoires were made available in a free public database intended to serve as a resource for research on the immune response to SARS-CoV-2. Samples were obtained from the ongoing ImmuneRACE study (first 160 participants) and from over a thousand subjects provided by 6 global collaborators. Sample metadata almost always included a de-identified subject ID, COVID-19 status, age in years and sex. Where HLA class I and class II types were available, the types were taken from metadata supplied by the sample provider, not from assay-based typing.

The immunoSEQ Assay, a bias-controlled multiplex PCR, was used to amplify TCRbeta CDR3 regions from genomic DNA. On the authors' methods: The number of nucleated cells in each sample was estimated by amplification of reference gene primers within the assay. To quantify the absolute abundance of each unique TCRbeta CDR3 rearrangement, sequence reads were collapsed and filtered. For each sample, productive Simpson clonality was calculated by taking the square root of Simpson's diversity index across productive rearrangements. Not all clones reach the TCRdb copy of this immuneACCESS table, which keeps in-frame sequences only. Checked studies attribute under half of the gap to unresolved V genes and leave the rest unexplained. The V and J calls and clone size were taken over from that table, and D and trimming were inferred from the DNA. For this sample there are under 200,000 clones; around 81% appear just once. The ten largest clones take up 0.9% to 0.95% of the sample.

Details on this clone: Which antigen it targets is not known. No base-level quality is on record; no much larger clone is a single base apart.

In Seattle, one collaborating source enrolled patients while the infection was active and tracked those patients longitudinally over the course of disease. Collaborating institutions collected whole blood in K2EDTA tubes following their own protocols. For TCRbeta analysis, collaborator samples were shipped as frozen whole blood, as isolated PBMCs, or as DNA extracted from either sample type. The paper as a whole reports these results and caveats: The amount of clinical and demographic metadata varied by source and participant and was provided uncurated.

The material sequenced was peripheral blood. The TCR comes from a man in his sixties with COVID-19, enrolled during active disease.

The DNA is TGTGCCAGCAGCCAGGCCTGGGACAGGGAAAAGGAAAAACTGTTTTTT. The encoded protein is CASSQAWDREKEKLFF. The rearranged segments are TRBV3-1 (or the pseudogene TRBV3-2) and TRBJ1-4, with 9 central nucleotides matching TRBD1. The CDR3 starts with the cysteine, ends with the phenylalanine, and has 16 residues. The retained sequence is limited to the CDR3, 48 bases, with the frame set at the first base. Germline trimming amounts to 3 bases on V and 8 bases on J, with 10 as the count of junction bases outside the gene matches. CDR1 and CDR2 are drawn from the germline V gene (reference sequence): LGHDT, YNNKEL.